Listed here are 2 T cell receptor beta chains from one sample, sequenced in a study of cytomegalovirus exposure and HLA in healthy donors. Vbeta (60) and Jbeta (13) primers were used in the PCR. Libraries were prepared by immunoSEQ multiplex PCR; TCRdb keeps only in-frame clonotypes and omits some of them. The table includes 150,000 to 200,000 clones, about 75% detected once. The sample comprised PBMCs. All receptors derive from a female donor in good health and CMV-seronegative.

The chain links TRBV10-3 to TRBJ2-1; D might be TRBD2 (5 bases). Per germline, CDR1 ENHRY and CDR2 SYGVKD. V was clipped by 7 bases and J by 5 bases, with 18 bases between them. The CDR3 sequence is 15 residues long. The CDR3 spells CAITPPPAEDNEQFF. For the CDR3, the DNA is TGTGCCATCACCCCCCCACCAGCGGAAGACAATGAGCAGTTCTTC.

Worth noting for this clone: Other DNA sequences in the sample encode the same CDR3. The chain uses TRBV5-1 and TRBJ2-1; 11 bases match TRBD2. Germline CDR1 is SGHRS and CDR2 is YFSETQ. CDR3 length: 15 residues. J was trimmed by 4 bases and V by 0 bases; bases with no gene match: 0. The CDR3 protein is CASSLGTSGYNEQFF. CDR3 nucleotide sequence: TGCGCCAGCAGCTTGGGGACTAGCGGGTACAATGAGCAGTTCTTC. Using reference TRBV5-1 and TRBJ2-1 for the parts outside the CDR3, the full variable domain is KAGVTQTPRYLIKTRGQQVTLSCSPISGHRSVSWYQQTPGQGLQFLFEYFSETQRNKGNFPGRFSGRQFSNSRSEMNVSTLELGDSALYLCASSLGTSGYNEQFFGPGTRLTVL.